This entry concerns a single T cell receptor beta chain. The sample originates from a study of blood T cell repertoires in COVID-19. Study in general: Some COVID-19 samples were acute and others convalescent; all came from the United States, Italy and Spain. T cells, B-cell-depleted T cells, or PBMCs supplied cDNA or gDNA.

TCRdb's copy holds only in-frame clones and misses some; the assay was immunoSEQ multiplex PCR. This sample has 150,000 to 180,000 clones, with roughly 84% found just once. The CDR3 has 14 residues. Trimming cost V 4 bases and J 3 bases; bases outside gene matches: 5. The V gene's germline CDR1 is SGHRS and CDR2 YFSETQ. This TCR derives from a woman aged 60-75 years with COVID-19, enrolled during active disease. What was sequenced was peripheral blood. The V gene is TRBV5-1, the J gene TRBJ2-3; 7 nucleotides agree with TRBD1. As DNA, the CDR3 is TGCGCCAGCAGCACTCAGACAGGGACAGATACGCAGTATTTT. Its translation is CASSTQTGTDTQYF.